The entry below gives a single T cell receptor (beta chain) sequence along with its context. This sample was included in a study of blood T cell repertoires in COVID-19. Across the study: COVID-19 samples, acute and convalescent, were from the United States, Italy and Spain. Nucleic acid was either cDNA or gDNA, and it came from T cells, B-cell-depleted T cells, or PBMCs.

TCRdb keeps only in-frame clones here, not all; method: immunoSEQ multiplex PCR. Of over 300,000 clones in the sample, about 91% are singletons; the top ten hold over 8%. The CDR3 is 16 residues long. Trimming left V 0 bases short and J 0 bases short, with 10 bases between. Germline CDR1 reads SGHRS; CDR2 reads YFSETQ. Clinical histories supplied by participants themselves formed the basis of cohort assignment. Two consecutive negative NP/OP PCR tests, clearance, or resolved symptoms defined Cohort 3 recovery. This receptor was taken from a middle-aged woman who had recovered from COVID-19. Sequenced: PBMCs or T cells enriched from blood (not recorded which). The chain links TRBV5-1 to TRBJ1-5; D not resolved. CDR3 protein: CASSLGPAGSNQPQHF. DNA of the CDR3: TGCGCCAGCAGCTTGGGCCCAGCAGGTAGCAATCAGCCCCAGCATTTT.